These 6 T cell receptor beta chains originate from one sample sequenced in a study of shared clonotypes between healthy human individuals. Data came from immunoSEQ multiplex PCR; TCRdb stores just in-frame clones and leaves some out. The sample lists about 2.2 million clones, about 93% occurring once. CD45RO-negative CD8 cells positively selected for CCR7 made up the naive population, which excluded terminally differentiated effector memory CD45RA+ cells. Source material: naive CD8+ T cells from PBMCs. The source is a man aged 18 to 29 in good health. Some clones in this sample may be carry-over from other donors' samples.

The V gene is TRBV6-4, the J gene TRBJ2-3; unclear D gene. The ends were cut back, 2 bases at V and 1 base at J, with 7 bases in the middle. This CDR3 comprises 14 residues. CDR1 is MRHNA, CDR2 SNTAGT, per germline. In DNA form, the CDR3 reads TGTGCCAGCAGTGACGGTCCAGGCACAGATACGCAGTATTTT. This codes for CASSDGPGTDTQYF.

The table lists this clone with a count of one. This chain's CDR3 is CARTGGELFF. CDR3 sequence (DNA): TGTGCCAGGACCGGCGGGGAGCTGTTTTTT. The V call is TRBV5-8, the J call TRBJ2-2; D not resolved. Germline V lookup: CDR1 SGHTS, CDR2 YDEGEE. The CDR3 loop spans 10 amino acids. V dropped 8 bases and J dropped 7 bases, with 6 bases sitting between them.

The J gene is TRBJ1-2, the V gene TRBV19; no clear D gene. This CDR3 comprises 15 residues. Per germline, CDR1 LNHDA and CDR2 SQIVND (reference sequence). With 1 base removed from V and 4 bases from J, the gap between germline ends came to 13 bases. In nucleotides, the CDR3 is TGTGCCAGTAGTATAGGTAGGGAATGGAGCTATGGCTACACCTTC. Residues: CASSIGREWSYGYTF.

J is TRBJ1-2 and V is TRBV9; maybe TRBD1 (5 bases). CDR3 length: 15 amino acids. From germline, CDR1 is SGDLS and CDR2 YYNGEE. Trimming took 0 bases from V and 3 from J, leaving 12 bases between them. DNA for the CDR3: TGTGCCAGCAGCGTAGGGCAGGGCGGTCACTATGGCTACACCTTC. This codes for CASSVGQGGHYGYTF.

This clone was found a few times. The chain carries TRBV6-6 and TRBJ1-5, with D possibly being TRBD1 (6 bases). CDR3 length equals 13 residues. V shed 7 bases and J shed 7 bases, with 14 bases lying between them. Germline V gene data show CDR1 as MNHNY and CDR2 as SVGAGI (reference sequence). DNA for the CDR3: TGTGCCAGCATACAGGGCCCCCGGCAGCCCCAGCATTTT. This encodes CASIQGPRQPQHF.

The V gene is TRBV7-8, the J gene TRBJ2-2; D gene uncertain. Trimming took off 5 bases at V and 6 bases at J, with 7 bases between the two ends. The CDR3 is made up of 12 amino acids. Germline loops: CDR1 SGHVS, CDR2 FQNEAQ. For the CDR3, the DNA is TGTGCCAGCAGCCTACTTGCCGGGGAGCTGTTTTTT. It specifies CASSLLAGELFF.